These T cell receptor beta chains were read from a single sample in a study of T cells in Graves' hyperthyroidism and ophthalmopathy. From the multiplex PCR reads, TCRdb called clonotypes with MiXCR, one entry per CDR3 protein. Of fewer than 700,000 distinct CDR3 sequences detected, about a sixth appear once; the ten largest clones hold roughly 15%. Sequencing was performed on blood. These receptors originate from a woman between 18 and 29 years old with Graves' ophthalmopathy. CDR3s include the opening cysteine and the closing phenylalanine or tryptophan. A D gene is named only where the DNA matches it firmly. Part of the rows lack a size; the others show once, few, many or a class for expanded clones.

>few|TRBJ2-5|TRBD2|TRBV7-9
CASSWAGGQETQYF
TGTGCCAGCAGCTGGGCGGGGGGCCAAGAGACCCAGTACTTC
>many|TRBJ1-1|TRBD1|TRBV6-5
CASSYRDRYTEAFF
TGTGCCAGCAGTTACCGGGACAGATACACTGAAGCTTTCTTT
>many|TRBJ1-1|NA|TRBV6-6
CASSYEGYRVDTEAFF
TGTGCCAGCAGTTACGAGGGGTACAGGGTAGACACTGAAGCTTTCTTT
>NA|TRBJ2-3|TRBD2|TRBV19
CASSIEGSSRLAGGLSTDTQYF
TGTGCCAGTAGTATAGAAGGTAGTTCCAGACTAGCGGGAGGCCTTAGCACAGATACGCAGTATTTT
>NA|TRBJ1-3|NA|TRBV4-2
CASSQGTRGFSGNTIYF
TGTGCCAGCAGCCAAGGGACGAGGGGGTTCTCTGGAAACACCATATATTTT
>NA|TRBJ1-2|TRBD1|TRBV29-1
CSVDDRGQGLYGYTF
TGCAGCGTTGATGATCGGGGACAGGGCCTCTATGGCTACACCTTC
>many|TRBJ2-7|TRBD1|TRBV27
CASSFIPGQGEYEQYF
TGTGCCAGCAGTTTTATCCCGGGACAGGGGGAGTACGAGCAGTACTTC
>NA|TRBJ1-5|TRBD1|TRBV20-1
CSASPTGVGIGQPQHF
TGCAGTGCTAGTCCAACAGGGGTGGGGATTGGTCAGCCCCAGCATTTT
>many|TRBJ2-1|TRBD2|TRBV6-2/TRBV6-3
CASSPGGSGSGNEQFF
TGTGCCAGCAGTCCTGGGGGTAGCGGGAGTGGTAATGAGCAGTTCTTC
>many|TRBJ2-2|NA|TRBV11-2
CASSLIIGELFF
TGTGCCAGCAGCTTAATCATCGGGGAGCTGTTTTTT
>NA|TRBJ1-5|NA|TRBV10-3
CAIRDENYSNQPQHF
TGTGCCATCAGGGACGAGAATTATAGCAATCAGCCCCAGCATTTT
>NA|TRBJ2-7|NA|TRBV3-1
CASSLAPSEQYF
TGTGCCAGCAGCCTCGCCCCATCCGAGCAGTACTTC
>many|TRBJ2-1|TRBD1|TRBV28
CASRHWDRGSRYNEQFF
TGTGCCAGCAGACATTGGGACAGGGGCTCGAGATACAATGAGCAGTTCTTC
>many|TRBJ2-1|TRBD2|TRBV7-3
CASARASGGAYNEQFF
TGTGCCAGCGCAAGGGCTAGCGGGGGGGCCTACAATGAGCAGTTCTTC
>many|TRBJ2-5|NA|TRBV20-1
CSARPFGETQYF
TGCAGTGCTAGACCCTTTGGGGAGACCCAGTACTTC
>NA|TRBJ1-1|NA|TRBV19
CASSIRYDSMNTEAFF
TGTGCCAGTAGTATCCGATATGATAGTATGAACACTGAAGCTTTCTTT
>few|TRBJ2-2|NA|TRBV6-1
CASSPSGHTGELFF
TGTGCCAGCAGTCCCTCAGGGCACACCGGGGAGCTGTTTTTT
>NA|TRBJ2-7|NA|TRBV14
CASSQYSWSSYEQYF
TGTGCCAGCAGCCAATATAGCTGGAGCTCCTACGAGCAGTACTTC
>NA|TRBJ1-2|NA|TRBV25-1
CASSAPNKGYTF
TGTGCCAGCAGTGCCCCTAATAAGGGCTACACCTTC
>many|TRBJ2-3|NA|TRBV5-1
CASSLTVSDTQYF
TGCGCCAGCAGCTTGACAGTATCAGATACGCAGTATTTT
>NA|TRBJ2-2|TRBD2|TRBV6-2/TRBV6-3
CASSYGAGDYTGELFF
TGTGCCAGCAGTTACGGAGCGGGGGACTACACCGGGGAGCTGTTTTTT
>NA|TRBJ2-3|TRBD2|TRBV3-1
CASSQEWSGGPSSTDTQYF
TGTGCCAGCAGCCAAGAGTGGAGCGGGGGGCCGTCTAGCACAGATACGCAGTATTTT
>many|TRBJ2-3|TRBD1|TRBV28
CASSFVLGDSPKTDTQYF
TGTGCCAGCAGTTTTGTACTGGGGGACAGTCCTAAAACAGATACGCAGTATTTT
>many|TRBJ2-1|NA|TRBV7-8
CASSLTLATSSYNEQFF
TGTGCCAGCAGCTTAACCCTAGCGACTAGCTCCTACAATGAGCAGTTCTTC
>many|TRBJ2-7|TRBD2|TRBV6-2/TRBV6-3
CASSYRAGGPYEQYF
TGTGCCAGCAGTTATCGGGCGGGAGGGCCCTACGAGCAGTACTTC
>NA|TRBJ1-2|NA|TRBV30
CAWTDNTGQTDTFYYGYTF
TGTGCCTGGACCGACAACACTGGACAGACCGACACCTTTTACTATGGCTACACCTTC
>NA|TRBJ1-2|TRBD1|TRBV20-1
CSAPLARDREVSGYTF
TGCAGTGCCCCTTTGGCCCGGGACAGGGAAGTCTCTGGCTACACCTTC
>few|TRBJ2-6|NA|TRBV5-8
CASSLDRLSGANVLTF
TGTGCCAGCAGCTTGGACAGACTATCTGGGGCCAACGTCCTGACTTTC
>many|TRBJ2-3|NA|TRBV2
CASSEELRRTDTQYF
TGTGCCAGCAGTGAAGAACTCCGCCGCACAGATACGCAGTATTTT
>few|TRBJ2-2|TRBD1|TRBV7-9
CASMTGESTGELFF
TGTGCCAGCATGACAGGGGAGAGCACCGGGGAGCTGTTTTTT
>NA|TRBJ1-5|NA|TRBV16
CSSSQSWQGNSPQHF
TGTTCCAGCAGCCAATCTTGGCAGGGCAATTCGCCCCAGCATTTT
>few|TRBJ2-3|NA|TRBV7-9
CASGGLRTDTQYF
TGTGCCAGCGGGGGACTCCGCACAGATACGCAGTATTTT
>NA|TRBJ2-1|TRBD2|TRBV19
CASSTVASGMNEQFF
TGTGCCAGTAGCACGGTGGCTAGCGGGATGAATGAGCAGTTCTTC
>NA|TRBJ1-5|TRBD1|TRBV11-2
CASSPGQAHNQPQHF
TGTGCCAGCAGCCCGGGACAGGCGCACAATCAGCCCCAGCATTTT